The T cell receptor (beta chain) under discussion was sequenced for a study of T cells after yellow fever vaccination (dated by TCRdb to the late 2010s). Notes on the research overall: The SMART-Seq v4 Ultra Low Input RNA kit was used to prepare libraries from fractions with low cell numbers. Bulk TCR alpha and beta repertoires were sequenced longitudinally to track T-cell clones before and after primary and booster YFV17D yellow fever vaccination. The cohort comprised two healthy male donors, one aged 18 to 30 and one aged 30 to 40 years. Blood was drawn at multiple timepoints before and after primary and secondary immunization, with bulk PBMC replicates and cell subsets isolated.

CDR1 and CDR2 are read off the germline V gene as SNHLY and FYNNEI. Taken from cysteine to phenylalanine, the CDR3 has 16 residues. The retained sequence is limited to the CDR3, 48 bases, with the frame set at the first base. V lost 6 bases and J lost 0 bases; the stretch between them is 16 bases long. The treatment or condition label here, explained by the study, means: live attenuated yellow fever vaccine strain. At every blood-draw timepoint, two biological replicates of bulk PBMCs were collected. PBMCs were isolated from peripheral blood using a standard Ficoll-Paque protocol. TriZol was used to extract RNA from bulk PBMCs, CD4 and CD8 fractions, and dextramer-positive and dextramer-negative fractions. TCR cDNA was synthesized by 5'RACE template switching, through which a universal primer site and unique molecular identifiers were introduced. cDNA synthesis was primed from both the TCR alpha and TCR beta constant segments. Library amplification involved two PCR steps, and the second step added sample barcodes and sequencing adapters. Libraries were sequenced on Illumina HiSeq 2500 (2x100 bp) or NovaSeq (2x150 bp). Concerning the study's data processing: Reads were demultiplexed and collapsed into UMI consensus sequences with MIGEC, and V(D)J alignment was performed with MiXCR. Using edgeR on replicate PBMC samples, clonotypes were called vaccine-responding if FDR was below 0.01 and the log2 fold change was above 5 up to day 15. Each bulk clonotype received a CD4 or CD8 identity based on whether the sequenced CD4 or CD8 repertoire contained that clonotype at higher abundance. The raw public data were reprocessed by TCRdb itself: fastp quality trimming at Q25, MiXCR clonotype calling, in-frame beta chains only. Rows are unified per CDR3 protein, each entry keeping the most common DNA and genes. The V and J calls come from TCRdb's annotation, not from the publication. Recorded for this sample are 450,000 to 600,000 distinct CDR3 sequences; 17% of them occurred a single time. Around 16% of the sample is taken by the ten largest.

With respect to this clonotype: The antigen it recognizes is unknown. The sample holds no much larger clone one base away, and base qualities are not on file.

General study outcomes and caveats: The secondary T-cell response was found to be weaker but faster than the primary response, with a peak reached on day 5 rather than on day 15. A small fraction of clonotypes showed up in both the CD4 and CD8 compartments, probably as a result of convergent recombination. The study included only a couple of donors, which limits how far the findings can be generalized. Because abundant contaminating clonotypes from the bulk population could be contained in FACS-sorted repertoires, computational filtering was required. After the booster, most of the clones that had expanded following primary vaccination were detected again (almost 98% of CD4 and around 90% of CD8), which suggests that memory was broadly maintained.

The clonotype comes from a man aged 18 to 30 who received the YFV17D yellow fever vaccine. The V gene is TRBV2 and the J gene is TRBJ2-3; the D region possibly corresponds to TRBD1 (5 bases align). This specimen consisted of PBMCs, obtained roughly 5 days after the first yellow fever vaccination. The CDR3 sequence is CASSQAQARSTDTQYF. The DNA sequence follows: TGTGCCAGCAGCCAAGCACAGGCAAGAAGCACAGATACGCAGTATTTT. The CDR3, completed at both ends by the reference TRBV2 and TRBJ2-3 genes, gives the full variable domain EPEVTQTPSHQVTQMGQEVILRCVPISNHLYFYWYRQILGQKVEFLVSFYNNEISEKSEIFDDQFSVERPDGSNFTLKIRSTKLEDSAMYFCASSQAQARSTDTQYFGPGTRLTVL.